In this sample, the clone carrying this T cell receptor (beta chain) turned up many times. Its antigen is currently unknown. These data are taken from a study of blood T cells in healthy people across ages. Study-wide points: Measured against age, TCR beta diversity per million T cells decreased in a roughly linear manner.

Then a second PCR, running about 6 to 12 cycles, was carried out with a sample-barcoded 5' primer and a J-beta primer mix. TCRdb re-derived calls from the 5' RACE reads in MiXCR, one entry per CDR3 protein. The table records about 640,000 distinct CDR3 sequences, around three fifths of them present only once. Researchers report isolating at least 6.5 million PBMCs per sample. Germline V gives CDR1 SGHDN, CDR2 FVKESK. V dropped 4 bases and J dropped 2 bases, with 8 bases sitting between them. The CDR3 covers 13 residues. Sequenced material: blood. The V and J genes are TRBV14 and TRBJ2-5; D is undetermined. The origin of this receptor is a man aged 60 to 69 in good health. The CDR3 region is CASSPPAQETQYF. The CDR3 DNA reads TGTGCCAGCAGCCCTCCAGCTCAAGAGACCCAGTACTTC.